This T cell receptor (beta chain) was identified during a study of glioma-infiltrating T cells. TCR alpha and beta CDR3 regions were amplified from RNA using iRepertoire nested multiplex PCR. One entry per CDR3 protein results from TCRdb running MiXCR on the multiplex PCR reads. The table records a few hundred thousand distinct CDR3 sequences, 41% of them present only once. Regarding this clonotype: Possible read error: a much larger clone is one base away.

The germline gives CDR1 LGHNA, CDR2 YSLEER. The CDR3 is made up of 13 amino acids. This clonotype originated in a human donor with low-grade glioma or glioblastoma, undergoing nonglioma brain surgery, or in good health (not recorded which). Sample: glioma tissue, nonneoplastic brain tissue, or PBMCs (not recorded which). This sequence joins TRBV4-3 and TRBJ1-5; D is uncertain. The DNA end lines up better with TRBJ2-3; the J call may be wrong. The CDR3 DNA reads TGCGCCAGCAGCCAAGTCTTTGATCAGCCCCAGTATTTT. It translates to CASSQVFDQPQYF.